A single sample is the source of the 31 T cell receptor beta chains below, sequenced in a study of T cells after posttransplantation cyclophosphamide. This table comes from immunoSEQ multiplex PCR, and its TCRdb copy is limited to in-frame clones, with some not included. This sample yields approximately 9,700 clones, of which 95% to 98% are seen a single time; about 0.25% belongs to the top ten. The naive gate required viable CD3+CD4+ or CD3+CD8+ cells with CCR7+CD45RA+CD45RO-CD95-CD27+CD28+ phenotype. The sequencing input was naive CD4+ T cells sorted from PBMCs. The receptors come from an older woman in good health, CMV-negative, and a related stem cell transplant donor.

The rearrangement joins TRBV5-6 to TRBJ2-2, with 11 bases that match TRBD2. With 2 bases clipped from V and 5 bases from J, the junction kept 5 bases outside the gene matches. This CDR3 has 16 amino acids. The V gene's germline CDR1 is SGHDT and CDR2 YYEEEE. The chain's CDR3 is CASSFSGGAGTGELFF. DNA for the CDR3: TGTGCCAGCAGCTTTAGCGGGGGGGCCGGTACCGGGGAGCTGTTTTTT.

V gene TRBV7-9 combines with J gene TRBJ2-1; 9 positions match TRBD1. Trimming took 4 bases from V and 2 from J; bases not matched to a gene: 9. Germline loops: CDR1 SEHNR, CDR2 FQNEAQ (reference sequence). This CDR3 has 17 amino acids. The CDR3 bases are TGTGCCAGCAGCTACCAACCCGGACAGGGGCCCTACAATGAGCAGTTCTTC. It specifies CASSYQPGQGPYNEQFF.

CDR3 DNA: TGTGCCAGCAGCCCGATACGGGACAGCTTTGCAACTAATGAAAAACTGTTTTTT. This sequence encodes CASSPIRDSFATNEKLFF. The chain recombines TRBV7-2 with TRBJ1-4; 7 nucleotides align to TRBD1. This CDR3 region has 18 residues. In germline, CDR1 is SGHTA, CDR2 FQGNSA. Germline trimming cut 5 bases from V and 0 bases from J; bases unmatched to any gene: 12. The variable domain in full, completed from reference TRBV7-2 and TRBJ1-4, reads GAGVSQSPSNKVTEKGKDVELRCDPISGHTALYWYRQSLGQGLEFLIYFQGNSAPDKSGLPSDRFSAERTGGSVSTLTIQRTQQEDSAVYLCASSPIRDSFATNEKLFFGSGTQLSVL.

The rearrangement links TRBV5-1 to TRBJ1-2, with 7 bases identical to TRBD1. Germline values: CDR1 SGHRS, CDR2 YFSETQ. CDR3 length equals 14 residues. Losses at the gene ends were 2 bases for V and 8 bases for J; bases not matched to a gene: 9. CDR3 amino acids: CASSFTGQVWGYTF. Written as DNA, the CDR3 is TGCGCCAGCAGCTTCACCGGACAGGTCTGGGGCTACACCTTC.

The V gene is TRBV6-6, the J gene TRBJ1-1; D perhaps matches TRBD1 (5 bases). The CDR3 is 12 residues long. The V gene's germline CDR1 is MNHNY and CDR2 SVGAGI (reference sequence). Trimming removed 4 bases from V and 8 bases from J, with 11 bases in between. The DNA of the CDR3 is TGTGCCAGCAGTTCCGCAGGGTGGGAAGCTTTCTTT. It is translated as CASSSAGWEAFF.

The chain carries TRBV6-6 and TRBJ2-2; 9 positions match TRBD1. V lost 6 bases and J lost 5; bases outside the gene matches: 4. Germline values: CDR1 MNHNY, CDR2 SVGAGI (reference sequence). CDR3 size: 14 residues. For the CDR3, the DNA is TGTGCCAGCAGGGGGACAGGGAGAACCGGGGAGCTGTTTTTT. Protein product: CASRGTGRTGELFF.

The rearrangement links TRBV7-9 to TRBJ2-4; 7 bases map to TRBD1. V gave up 1 base and J gave up 7 bases; unmatched junction bases: 7. The CDR3 sequence is 15 residues long. Germline assignment: CDR1 SEHNR and CDR2 FQNEAQ (reference sequence). CDR3 sequence (DNA): TGTGCCAGCAGCTTAGTTCTTGGACAGGCTAACATTCAGTACTTC. It codes for CASSLVLGQANIQYF.

The rearrangement links TRBV2 to TRBJ1-4; 9 bases line up with TRBD1. From germline, CDR1 is SNHLY and CDR2 FYNNEI. Trimming took 4 bases from V and 11 from J; bases not matched to a gene: 8. The CDR3 spans 14 residues. This CDR3 reads CASSAPGQGMKLFF. The CDR3 region has the DNA TGTGCCAGCAGTGCGCCGGGACAGGGTATGAAACTGTTTTTT. The whole variable domain, filled in from reference TRBV2 and TRBJ1-4, reads EPEVTQTPSHQVTQMGQEVILRCVPISNHLYFYWYRQILGQKVEFLVSFYNNEISEKSEIFDDQFSVERPDGSNFTLKIRSTKLEDSAMYFCASSAPGQGMKLFFGSGTQLSVL.

The gene calls are TRBV5-1 and TRBJ2-2; 9 nucleotides line up with TRBD2. The germline V gene has CDR1 SGHRS and CDR2 YFSETQ. V shed 3 bases, J shed 6 bases, and the junction held 6 bases outside the gene matches. The CDR3 extends over 15 amino acids. The CDR3 DNA sequence: TGCGCCAGCAGCTCCGGGACTAGCACCTCCGGGGAGCTGTTTTTT. It specifies CASSSGTSTSGELFF. The full variable domain, in which reference TRBV5-1 and TRBJ2-2 provide the parts outside the CDR3, is KAGVTQTPRYLIKTRGQQVTLSCSPISGHRSVSWYQQTPGQGLQFLFEYFSETQRNKGNFPGRFSGRQFSNSRSEMNVSTLELGDSALYLCASSSGTSTSGELFFGEGSRLTVL.

This chain links TRBV7-2 with TRBJ1-6; no firm D call. Trimming removed 5 bases from V and 6 bases from J, with 14 bases in between. The CDR3 sequence is 15 residues long. CDR1 SGHTA and CDR2 FQGNSA come from the germline V gene. CDR3 DNA: TGTGCCAGCAGCGTAGACGGGGTCGGTAATTCACCCCTCCACTTT. Translating gives CASSVDGVGNSPLHF.

The rearrangement joins TRBV5-4 to TRBJ1-2; unclear D gene. This CDR3 contains 15 residues. Trimming left V 1 base short and J 0 bases short, with 10 bases between. Looked up from germline, CDR1 is SGHNT and CDR2 is YYREEE (reference sequence). The CDR3 nucleotides read TGTGCCAGCAGCTTGATAGCCCACACTAACTATGGCTACACCTTC. As protein: CASSLIAHTNYGYTF.

The chain has TRBV6-5 and TRBJ1-1; possible D gene TRBD1, 6 bases. Germline CDR1 reads MNHEY; CDR2 reads SVGAGI. Trimming removed 5 bases at V and 3 bases at J, with 10 bases between. This CDR3 is built from 13 residues. The CDR3 protein is CASSNQGYTEAFF. The CDR3, as DNA: TGTGCCAGCAGTAATCAGGGGTACACTGAAGCTTTCTTT.

J is TRBJ1-5 and V is TRBV6-5; D gene unclear. Germline-derived CDR1 and CDR2 are MNHEY and SVGAGI. The CDR3 loop spans 14 amino acids. V gave up 7 bases and J gave up 0 bases, with 10 bases separating them. In nucleotides, the CDR3 is TGTGCCAGCAATAGGGAGACTAGCAATCAGCCCCAGCATTTT. Residues: CASNRETSNQPQHF.

The gene calls are TRBV9 and TRBJ1-1; no clear D. The CDR3 extends over 13 amino acids. Trimming took off 4 bases at V and 1 base at J, with 8 bases between the two ends. Per the germline V gene, CDR1 is SGDLS and CDR2 is YYNGEE. The DNA for the CDR3 is TGTGCCAGCAGCCGAGAGGGGAACACTGAAGCTTTCTTT. Residues: CASSREGNTEAFF.

The chain has TRBV11-2 and TRBJ1-3; D is ambiguous. This CDR3 spans 14 amino acids. CDR1 SGHAT and CDR2 FQNNGV come from the germline V gene. The ends were cut back, 6 bases at V and 4 bases at J, with 13 bases in the middle. Written as DNA, the CDR3 is TGTGCCAGCAGGGTCGACATGGCCGGAAACACCATATATTTT. It is translated as CASRVDMAGNTIYF. Variable domain in full (rest from reference TRBV11-2 and TRBJ1-3): EAGVAQSPRYKIIEKRQSVAFWCNPISGHATLYWYQQILGQGPKLLIQFQNNGVVDDSQLPKDRFSAERLKGVDSTLKIQPAKLEDSAVYLCASRVDMAGNTIYFGEGSWLTVV.

Remarks on this clone: At one end, the junction sequence differs from germline, possibly due to a read error. Other DNA sequences in the same sample also yield this CDR3. The chain combines TRBV5-4 with TRBJ1-6; TRBD1 is a possible D gene (6 bases). The CDR3 runs to 14 residues. Looked up from germline, CDR1 is SGHNT and CDR2 is YYREEE (reference sequence). DNA for the CDR3: TGTGCCAGCAGCTTGCAGGGGAATAATTCCCCCCTCCACTTT. Protein sequence: CASSLQGNNSPLHF.

The V call is TRBV7-9, the J call TRBJ2-1, with a tentative D call TRBD1 (6 bases). The ends were cut back, 6 bases at V and 3 bases at J, with 15 bases in the middle. The germline gives CDR1 SEHNR, CDR2 FQNEAQ (reference sequence). This CDR3 comprises 15 residues. The CDR3 spells CASRKTGSSYNEQFF. The CDR3 DNA reads TGTGCCAGCAGGAAAACAGGGTCGAGCTACAATGAGCAGTTCTTC. Together with reference TRBV7-9 and TRBJ2-1, the CDR3 gives the full variable domain: DTGVSQNPRHKITKRGQNVTFRCDPISEHNRLYWYRQTLGQGPEFLTYFQNEAQLEKSRLLSDRFSAERPKGSFSTLEIQRTEQGDSAMYLCASRKTGSSYNEQFFGPGTRLTVL.

The J gene is TRBJ2-1, the V gene TRBV5-4; 7 bases align to TRBD1. The germline V gene has CDR1 SGHNT and CDR2 YYREEE (reference sequence). J gave up 4 bases and V 4 bases, and 2 bases lay outside the gene matches. The CDR3 covers 13 residues. In nucleotides, the CDR3 is TGTGCCAGCAGCGTGACAGGGTACAATGAGCAGTTCTTC. This translates into CASSVTGYNEQFF. Full variable domain (missing parts from reference TRBV5-4 and TRBJ2-1): ETGVTQSPTHLIKTRGQQVTLRCSSQSGHNTVSWYQQALGQGPQFIFQYYREEENGRGNFPPRFSGLQFPNYSSELNVNALELDDSALYLCASSVTGYNEQFFGPGTRLTVL.

The V and J genes are TRBV5-1 and TRBJ2-1; D gene ambiguous. CDR3 length: 15 residues. The V gene's germline CDR1 is SGHRS and CDR2 YFSETQ. The ends were cut back, 0 bases at V and 6 bases at J, with 13 bases in the middle. Written as DNA, the CDR3 is TGCGCCAGCAGCTTGGCTCACCCGGTCTCCAATGAGCAGTTCTTC. The encoded protein is CASSLAHPVSNEQFF.

This chain links TRBV7-3 with TRBJ2-6; D might be TRBD2 (6 bases). CDR3 size: 16 residues. Germline V gene lookup returns CDR1 SGHTA and CDR2 FQGTGA. V shed 5 bases and J shed 4 bases, with 15 bases lying between them. CDR3 DNA sequence: TGTGCCAGCAGCCCCTCGGGGGATCACGGGGCCAACGTCCTGACTTTC. Translating it yields CASSPSGDHGANVLTF.

The V gene is TRBV7-6, the J gene TRBJ1-1, with 7 positions matching TRBD1. Germline V gene data show CDR1 as SGHVS and CDR2 as FNYEAQ. The CDR3 is 15 amino acids. V shed 5 bases, J shed 1 base, and the junction held 7 bases outside the gene matches. The CDR3: CASSPQGVWNTEAFF. The CDR3 DNA reads TGTGCCAGCAGCCCCCAGGGGGTGTGGAACACTGAAGCTTTCTTT.

J is TRBJ2-5 and V is TRBV28, with TRBD2 matching 10 bases. Trimming cost V 6 bases and J 5 bases; bases outside gene matches: 9. This CDR3 is built from 15 residues. CDR1 and CDR2 from the germline V gene are MDHEN and SYDVKM. CDR3 amino acids: CASSLSGGAGETQYF. The DNA for the CDR3 is TGTGCCAGCAGCCTAAGCGGGGGGGCCGGGGAGACCCAGTACTTC.

The rearrangement joins TRBV6-6 to TRBJ1-1; 11 bases are a match to TRBD1. CDR3 length: 15 residues. CDR1 MNHNY and CDR2 SVGAGI come from the germline V gene (reference sequence). Trimming cost V 6 bases and J 3 bases; bases outside gene matches: 6. The CDR3, as DNA: TGTGCCAGCAGCCGACGGACAGGGGGCGACACTGAAGCTTTCTTT. It is translated as CASSRRTGGDTEAFF.

This chain joins TRBV29-1 and TRBJ2-6; D possibly corresponds to TRBD1 (6 bases). Germline loops: CDR1 SQVTM, CDR2 ANQGSEA. Deletions cut 5 bases from V and 0 bases from J, with 14 bases between. The CDR3 contains 16 residues. In DNA form, the CDR3 reads TGCAGCGTTTCTCGGGACACCAACTCTGGGGCCAACGTCCTGACTTTC. Amino acid sequence: CSVSRDTNSGANVLTF.

The chain combines TRBV6-5 with TRBJ2-3, with D perhaps matching TRBD2 (7 bases). Trimming shortened V by 6 bases and J by 6 bases, and 16 bases separated the two germline ends. CDR3 length: 14 amino acids. The V gene's germline CDR1 is MNHEY and CDR2 SVGAGI. Here the CDR3 reads CASRGGARGDTQYF. DNA of the CDR3: TGTGCCAGCAGAGGGGGGGCCCGGGGGGATACGCAGTATTTT.

The chain joins TRBV4-3 to TRBJ1-1; no clear D gene. Looked up from germline, CDR1 is LGHNA and CDR2 is YSLEER. Trimming removed 0 bases from V and 4 bases from J, with 15 bases in between. This CDR3 has 16 amino acids. In nucleotides, the CDR3 is TGCGCCAGCAGCCAAGAAGCGCCGACCGCGGGCACTGAAGCTTTCTTT. It specifies CASSQEAPTAGTEAFF.

The chain links TRBV29-1 to TRBJ1-4; D is unclear. CDR3 length equals 12 residues. Germline CDR1 reads SQVTM; CDR2 reads ANQGSEA. Trimming cost V 4 bases and J 5 bases, with 8 bases left between them. CDR3 sequence (DNA): TGCAGCGTTGGGGGAGGGAATGAAAAACTGTTTTTT. Encoded protein: CSVGGGNEKLFF.

The gene calls are TRBV5-6 and TRBJ1-2; 8 nucleotides align to TRBD1. The CDR3 is 16 amino acids. The trim removed 3 bases at V and 8 bases at J, leaving 15 bases unmatched. Germline V lookup: CDR1 SGHDT, CDR2 YYEEEE. The CDR3 region is CASSSTPDRELSGYTF. For the CDR3, the DNA is TGTGCCAGCAGCTCCACCCCGGACAGGGAATTGAGCGGCTACACCTTC.

This chain uses TRBV21-1 with TRBJ1-3; the table calls TRBD1, which could not be checked here. TRBV21-1 counts as a pseudogene. CDR3 size: 15 residues. The chain's CDR3 is CASSKGSRAGNTIYF. Written as DNA, the CDR3 is TGTGCCAGCAGCAAAGGCAGCAGGGCTGGAAACACCATATATTTT.

This sequence joins TRBV15 and TRBJ2-1; 7 bases match TRBD1. Germline V gives CDR1 LNHNV, CDR2 YYDKDF (reference sequence). The CDR3 length is 15 residues. Trimming took 1 base from V and 7 from J; bases not matched to a gene: 7. For the CDR3, the DNA is TGTGCCACCAGCAGAGGACGACAGGGAAGGAATGAGCAGTTCTTC. Translation gives CATSRGRQGRNEQFF. The full variable domain, rest sourced from reference TRBV15 and TRBJ2-1, is DAMVIQNPRYQVTQFGKPVTLSCSQTLNHNVMYWYQQKSSQAPKLLFHYYDKDFNNEADTPDNFQSRRPNTSFCFLDIRSPGLGDTAMYLCATSRGRQGRNEQFFGPGTRLTVL.

The chain is built from TRBV19 and TRBJ2-3; TRBD2 matches 11 bases. V lost 3 bases and J lost 4; bases outside the gene matches: 12. Germline V gene sequence: CDR1 LNHDA, CDR2 SQIVND (reference sequence). The CDR3 extends over 18 amino acids. The CDR3 bases are TGTGCCAGTAGTATTAACGTGCCTAGCGGGGGGCGGGCAGATACGCAGTATTTT. It is translated as CASSINVPSGGRADTQYF.